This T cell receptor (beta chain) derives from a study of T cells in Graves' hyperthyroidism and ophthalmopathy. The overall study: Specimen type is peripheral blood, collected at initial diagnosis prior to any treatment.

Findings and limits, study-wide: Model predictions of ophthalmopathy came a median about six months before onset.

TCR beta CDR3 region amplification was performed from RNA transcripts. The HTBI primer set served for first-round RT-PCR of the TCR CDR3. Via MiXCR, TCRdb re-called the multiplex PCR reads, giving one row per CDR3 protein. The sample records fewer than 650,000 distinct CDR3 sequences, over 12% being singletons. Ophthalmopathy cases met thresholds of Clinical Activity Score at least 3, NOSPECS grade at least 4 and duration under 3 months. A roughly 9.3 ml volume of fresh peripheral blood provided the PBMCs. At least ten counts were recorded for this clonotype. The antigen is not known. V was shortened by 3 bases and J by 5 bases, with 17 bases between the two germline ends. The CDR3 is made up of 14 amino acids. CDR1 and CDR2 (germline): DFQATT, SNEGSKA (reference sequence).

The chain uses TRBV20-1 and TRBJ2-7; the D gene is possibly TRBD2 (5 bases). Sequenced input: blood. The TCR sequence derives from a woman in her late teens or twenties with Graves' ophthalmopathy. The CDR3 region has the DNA TGCAGTGCTAGCAGGTCGGGGTTCACGAACGAGCAGTACTTC. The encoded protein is CSASRSGFTNEQYF.